Following are 15 T cell receptor beta chains from one sample sequenced in a study of human T cells and chemical hapten exposure. The time point was: pre-sensitization, week 0. Documented treatment: therapeutic diphenylcyclopropenone sensitization with weekly scalp DPC. TCRdb itself ran the RACE reads through MiXCR, one entry per CDR3 protein. The repertoire has about 380,000 distinct CDR3 sequences, around 5.5% of them found once; the top ten carry 2.6%. The sample was whole blood, taken in connection with sensitization to the hapten diphenylcyclopropenone (DPC). These receptors were collected from a woman aged 45 to 65 with alopecia areata. Some clones in this sample may be carry-over from other donors' samples.

This clonotype was observed a handful of times. The rearrangement joins TRBV10-3 to TRBJ2-1, with 10 bases aligning to TRBD1. Germline loops: CDR1 ENHRY, CDR2 SYGVKD. V shed 4 bases and J 8 bases; nucleotides not matched to a gene: 2. This CDR3 comprises 13 residues. For the CDR3, the DNA is TGTGCCATCAGTGGACAGGGGGCTTATGAGCAGTTCTTC. Translated, it gives CAISGQGAYEQFF.

This clonotype has ten or more counts. The chain couples TRBV4-3 to TRBJ2-4, with D unclear. Germline CDR1 is LGHNA and CDR2 is YSLEER. Deletions cut 0 bases from V and 0 bases from J, with 6 bases between. The CDR3 is 15 amino acids. The CDR3 nucleotides are TGCGCCAGCAGCCAAGAAGGCCTAGCCAAAAACATTCAGTACTTC. It specifies CASSQEGLAKNIQYF.

At least ten counts were recorded for this clonotype. This chain joins TRBV6-6 and TRBJ1-3; D gene uncertain. The CDR3 consists of 12 residues. V was trimmed by 5 bases and J by 7 bases, leaving 9 bases between them. Germline V CDR1 and CDR2: MNHNY, SVGAGI (reference sequence). The CDR3 region is CASSTSRNTIYF. CDR3 nucleotide sequence: TGTGCCAGCAGTACATCCCGGAACACCATATATTTT.

Many counts were recorded for this clonotype. The gene calls are TRBV7-8 and TRBJ1-1; no clear D. The germline gives CDR1 SGHVS, CDR2 FQNEAQ. The CDR3 length is 13 residues. V was clipped by 5 bases and J by 4 bases, with 11 bases between them. The CDR3 region has the DNA TGTGCCAGCAGCCTAAGGATGGGCACTGAAGCTTTCTTT. Protein sequence: CASSLRMGTEAFF.

In this sample, this clonotype turned up a few times. This chain connects TRBV30 to TRBJ1-2; D remains unclear. Germline CDR1 and CDR2: GTSNPN and SVGIG (reference sequence). V was pared by 0 bases and J by 2 bases, with 10 bases between. CDR3 length: 14 amino acids. The CDR3: CAWSVRGGNYGYTF. Here the CDR3 DNA reads TGTGCCTGGAGTGTACGTGGAGGGAACTATGGCTACACCTTC.

This clonotype has a count of ten or more. This chain uses TRBV12-3 or TRBV12-4 with TRBJ2-5; the D is unclear. V dropped 3 bases and J dropped 5 bases, with 4 bases sitting between them. The CDR3 runs 11 residues. CDR3 nucleotide sequence: TGTGCCAGCAGTTTCTCGGAGACCCAGTACTTC. Translated, it gives CASSFSETQYF.

This clonotype occurred many times. V and J are TRBV29-1 and TRBJ1-1, with TRBD1 as a possible D gene (5 bases). Germline V gene lookup returns CDR1 SQVTM and CDR2 ANQGSEA. CDR3 length: 11 residues. V lost 6 bases, J lost 7 bases, and 12 bases lay in between. As DNA, the CDR3 is TGCAGCGTGAGGGGTCTAAGTGAAGCTTTCTTT. Translating it yields CSVRGLSEAFF.

This clonotype was seen ten or more times. This chain links TRBV5-1 with TRBJ2-3; TRBD1 is a possible D gene (6 bases). The V and J ends lost 4 bases and 0 bases respectively, with 12 bases between them. The CDR3 totals 15 residues. Germline lookup yields CDR1 SGHRS and CDR2 YFSETQ. CDR3 DNA sequence: TGCGCCAGCAGCCCCCAGGGGCTCAGCACAGATACGCAGTATTTT. Protein: CASSPQGLSTDTQYF.

The chain employs TRBV14 and TRBJ1-1; D is unresolved. Germline lookup yields CDR1 SGHDN and CDR2 FVKESK. With 3 bases removed from V and 0 bases from J, the gap between germline ends came to 5 bases. The CDR3 is 13 residues long. CDR3 DNA sequence: TGTGCCAGCAGCCACTGGATGAACACTGAAGCTTTCTTT. Its protein product is CASSHWMNTEAFF.

This clonotype was observed at least ten times. The chain employs TRBV20-1 and TRBJ1-3; 7 positions agree with TRBD1. The CDR3 runs to 13 residues. Germline CDR1 reads DFQATT; CDR2 reads SNEGSKA (reference sequence). V dropped 3 bases and J dropped 4; count of bases not matched to a gene: 3. CDR3 sequence: CSASTGAGNTIYF. The DNA of the CDR3 is TGCAGTGCTAGCACAGGGGCCGGAAACACCATATATTTT.

The table lists this clonotype with many counts. The J gene is TRBJ1-2, the V gene TRBV7-2; unclear D gene. The CDR3 is 11 amino acids. Germline V CDR1 and CDR2: SGHTA, FQGNSA. V gave up 6 bases and J gave up 4 bases, with 6 bases separating them. The DNA for the CDR3 is TGTGCCAGCAGTTCCATCTATGGCTACACCTTC. Amino acid sequence: CASSSIYGYTF.

Many counts were recorded for this clonotype. This chain links TRBV29-1 with TRBJ2-4, with D perhaps matching TRBD1 or TRBD2 (6 bases each). Germline assignment: CDR1 SQVTM and CDR2 ANQGSEA. Trimming cost V 3 bases and J 7 bases, with 10 bases left between them. The CDR3 length is 12 residues. The CDR3, as DNA: TGCAGCGTTGAGGGGGGCGGGAACATTCAGTACTTC. It specifies CSVEGGGNIQYF.

This clonotype was found once. The chain is built from TRBV28 and TRBJ2-3; 7 bases map to TRBD1. CDR1 and CDR2 (germline): MDHEN, SYDVKM. V lost 7 bases and J lost 6; bases outside the gene matches: 4. CDR3 size: 12 residues. This CDR3 reads CASKGAWDTQYF. CDR3 nucleotide sequence: TGTGCCAGCAAGGGGGCATGGGATACGCAGTATTTT.

This clonotype was counted a few times. The chain combines TRBV29-1 with TRBJ1-3; no clear D gene. V lost 4 bases to trimming and J lost 4 bases, with 11 bases between them. From germline, CDR1 is SQVTM and CDR2 ANQGSEA. This CDR3 has 13 amino acids. CDR3 bases: TGCAGCGTTGGGGTCGGAGTAGGAAACACCATATATTTT. Amino acids: CSVGVGVGNTIYF.

This clonotype was seen only a few times. In DNA form, the CDR3 reads TGCAGCGTTGAATTGGAGGGTCAGCCCCAGCATTTT. It encodes CSVELEGQPQHF. This sequence joins TRBV29-1 and TRBJ1-5; D is unclear. Germline assignment: CDR1 SQVTM and CDR2 ANQGSEA. V was clipped by 2 bases and J by 6 bases, with 8 bases between them. CDR3 length equals 12 residues.